This is a list of T cell receptor beta chains from one sample in a study of shared clonotypes between healthy human individuals. Clones were read by immunoSEQ multiplex PCR, and TCRdb kept only the in-frame ones, dropping some. The sample contains over a million clones, less than 99% of which appear only once. Sequenced material: naive CD4+ T cells sorted from blood. The receptors were sampled from a man aged 25 to 40 in good health. CDR3s include the opening cysteine and the closing phenylalanine or tryptophan. Each record gives: V gene, clone size, J gene, D gene, CDR3 DNA, CDR3 protein. D genes are given only for firm matches. Some rows mark clone size as missing; the rest say once, few, many or name a class of expanded clone.

TRBV5-6	.	TRBJ1-1	.	TGTGCCAGCAGCTTGGGGGAACCCACTGAAGCTTTCTTT	CASSLGEPTEAFF
TRBV18	.	TRBJ2-7	.	TGTGCCAGCTCACCGCGGGTTTCCTACGAGCAGTACTTC	CASSPRVSYEQYF
TRBV5-1	once	TRBJ2-1	.	TGCGCCAGCAGCTTGGTCCCATCCTTCTCCTACAATGAGCAGTTCTTC	CASSLVPSFSYNEQFF
TRBV7-8	once	TRBJ1-1	TRBD1	TGTGCCAGCAGCGCCACAGGGGCGAACACTGAAGCTTTCTTT	CASSATGANTEAFF
TRBV25-1	.	TRBJ2-5	TRBD1	TGTGCCAGCAGTGATCCCGACAGGGTTGAGGAGACCCAGTACTTC	CASSDPDRVEETQYF
TRBV19	.	TRBJ2-3	.	TGTGCCAGTAGGGAACAGGGAACAGATACGCAGTATTTT	CASREQGTDTQYF
TRBV5-6	.	TRBJ2-5	.	TGTGCCAGCAGCCGCCAGGGGAGCCAAGAGACCCAGTACTTC	CASSRQGSQETQYF
TRBV29-1	.	TRBJ2-5	.	TGCAGCGTTCCCCAGGGATCCGAGACCCAGTACTTC	CSVPQGSETQYF
TRBV28	.	TRBJ1-2	TRBD1	TGTGCCAGCAGTACGTTTACAGGGGCTGGGGGCTATGGCTACACCTTC	CASSTFTGAGGYGYTF
TRBV9	.	TRBJ2-7	TRBD2	TGTGCCAGCAGCGTGGGGACTAGCGGGAGTACCTACGAGCAGTACTTC	CASSVGTSGSTYEQYF
TRBV5-1	.	TRBJ2-7	.	TGCGCCAGCACCTTCTACGGGACGACGCTCTACGAGCAGTACTTC	CASTFYGTTLYEQYF
TRBV9	.	TRBJ1-1	.	TGTGCCAGCAGCCGTGGTGGGGCTAAGGCTGAAGCTTTCTTT	CASSRGGAKAEAFF
TRBV18	.	TRBJ1-5	.	TGTGCCAGCTTTTCAGATCCCAATCAGCCCCAGCATTTT	CASFSDPNQPQHF
TRBV7-2	.	TRBJ1-2	TRBD1	TGTGCCAGCAGCTTCGACAGGGGGCCGGATGGCTACACCTTC	CASSFDRGPDGYTF
TRBV7-8	.	TRBJ2-7	TRBD1	TGTGCCAGCAGCTTAGGTCGGGGACAGGGGGTTTACGAGCAGTACTTC	CASSLGRGQGVYEQYF
TRBV21-1	.	TRBJ2-7	.	TGTGCCAGCAGCAAAGGTTCGTTAGCGGGAGATGAGCAGTACTTC	CASSKGSLAGDEQYF